This T cell receptor (beta chain) was identified during a study of T cells in Graves' hyperthyroidism and ophthalmopathy. Points from the study as a whole: Blood also carried most thyroid clonotypes expanded above 0.001.

Germline CDR1 MDHEN, CDR2 SYDVKM. Trimming took 6 bases from V and 6 from J, leaving 5 bases between them. CDR3 size: 10 residues. Regions amplified from RNA transcripts were the TCR beta CDR3 regions. The TCR CDR3 was amplified in a first-round RT-PCR using the HTBI primer set. TCRdb reprocessed the multiplex PCR reads with MiXCR, giving one entry per CDR3 protein. The profile shows fewer than 400,000 distinct CDR3 sequences, more than 13% of them singletons. This clonotype was found many times. Its antigen is not known. The sequence came from a man aged 45-65 years with Graves' ophthalmopathy. Sequenced input: blood. The chain links TRBV28 to TRBJ1-1; D is uncertain. The CDR3 region is CASREAEAFF. The CDR3 region has the DNA TGTGCCAGCAGAGAAGCTGAAGCTTTCTTT. The full variable domain, rest sourced from reference TRBV28 and TRBJ1-1, is DVKVTQSSRYLVKRTGEKVFLECVQDMDHENMFWYRQDPGLGLRLIYFSYDVKMKEKGDIPEGYSVSREKKERFSLILESASTNQTSMYLCASREAEAFFGQGTRLTVV.